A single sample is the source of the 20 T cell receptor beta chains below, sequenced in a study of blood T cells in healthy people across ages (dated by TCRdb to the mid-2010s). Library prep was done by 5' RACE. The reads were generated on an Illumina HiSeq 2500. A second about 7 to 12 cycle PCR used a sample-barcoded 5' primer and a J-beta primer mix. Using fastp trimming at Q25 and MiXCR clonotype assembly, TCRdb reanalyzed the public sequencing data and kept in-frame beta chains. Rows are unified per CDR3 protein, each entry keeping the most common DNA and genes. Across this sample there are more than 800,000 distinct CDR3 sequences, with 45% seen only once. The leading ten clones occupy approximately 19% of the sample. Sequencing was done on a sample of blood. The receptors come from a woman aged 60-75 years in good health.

CDR3 loop: CASRSSGQGNSPLHF. Written as DNA, the CDR3 is TGCGCCAGCAGATCTTCGGGACAGGGGAATTCACCCCTCCACTTT. This chain connects TRBV5-1 to TRBJ1-6; 10 nucleotides match TRBD1. CDR3 length: 15 amino acids. Germline V gives CDR1 SGHRS, CDR2 YFSETQ. Trimming cost V 5 bases and J 7 bases; bases outside gene matches: 6.

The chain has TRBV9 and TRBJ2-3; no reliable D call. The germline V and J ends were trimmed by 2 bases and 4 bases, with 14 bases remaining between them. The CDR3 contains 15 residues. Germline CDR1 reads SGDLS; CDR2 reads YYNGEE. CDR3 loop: CASSVDSRPPDTQYF. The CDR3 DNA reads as TGTGCCAGCAGCGTCGATAGTCGCCCTCCAGATACGCAGTATTTT.

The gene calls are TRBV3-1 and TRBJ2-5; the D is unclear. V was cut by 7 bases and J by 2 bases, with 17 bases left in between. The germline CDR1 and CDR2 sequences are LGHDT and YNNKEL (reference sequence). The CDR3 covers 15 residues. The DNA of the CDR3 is TGTGCCAGCAAAGAGACTCCAAGCGTACAAGAGACCCAGTACTTC. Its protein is CASKETPSVQETQYF.

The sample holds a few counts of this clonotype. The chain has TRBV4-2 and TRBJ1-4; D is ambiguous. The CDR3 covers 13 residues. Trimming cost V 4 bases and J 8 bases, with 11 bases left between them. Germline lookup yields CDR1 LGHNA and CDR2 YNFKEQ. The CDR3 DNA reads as TGTGCCAGCAGCCCCCTCCTCGGGGAAAAACTGTTTTTT. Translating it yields CASSPLLGEKLFF.

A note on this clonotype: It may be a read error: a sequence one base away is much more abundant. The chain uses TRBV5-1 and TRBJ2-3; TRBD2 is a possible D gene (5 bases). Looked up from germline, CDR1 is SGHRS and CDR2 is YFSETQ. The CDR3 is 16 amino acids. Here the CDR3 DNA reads TGCGCCGGCAGCTTGGTTCTAGGCGGGAGCACAGATACGCAGTATTTT. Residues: CAGSLVLGGSTDTQYF.

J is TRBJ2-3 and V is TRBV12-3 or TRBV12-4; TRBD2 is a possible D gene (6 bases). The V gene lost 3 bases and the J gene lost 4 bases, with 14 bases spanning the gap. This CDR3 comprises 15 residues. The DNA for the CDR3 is TGTGCCAGCAGTTTGCTAACGGGAGCCTCAGATACGCAGTATTTT. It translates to CASSLLTGASDTQYF.

DNA of the CDR3: TGTGCCAGCAGTTACTCAGGAGAAGGAACTCGCTACGAGCAGTACTTC. It encodes CASSYSGEGTRYEQYF. J is TRBJ2-7 and V is TRBV6-6, with D uncertain. Trimming left V 0 bases short and J 3 bases short, with 15 bases between. Germline loops: CDR1 MNHNY, CDR2 SVGAGI (reference sequence). This CDR3 spans 16 amino acids.

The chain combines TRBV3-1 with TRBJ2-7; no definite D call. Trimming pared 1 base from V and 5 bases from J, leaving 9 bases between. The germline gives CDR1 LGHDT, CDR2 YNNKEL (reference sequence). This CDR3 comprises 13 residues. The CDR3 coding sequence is TGTGCCAGCAGCCAAGGAATCTACCACGAGCAGTACTTC. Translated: CASSQGIYHEQYF.

CDR3 sequence (DNA): TGCGCCAGCAGCTTTCCTCAAGGTAGCGGGAACAGAGATACGCAGTATTTT. This gives the protein CASSFPQGSGNRDTQYF. The chain has TRBV5-1 and TRBJ2-3, with 8 positions matching TRBD2. Germline CDR1 and CDR2: SGHRS and YFSETQ. The CDR3 runs to 17 residues. V was pared by 2 bases and J by 5 bases, with 13 bases of the junction left unmatched.

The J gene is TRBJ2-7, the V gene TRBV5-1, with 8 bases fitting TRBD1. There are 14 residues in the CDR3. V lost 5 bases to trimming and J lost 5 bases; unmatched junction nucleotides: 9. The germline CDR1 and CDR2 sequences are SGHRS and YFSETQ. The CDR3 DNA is TGCGCCAGCAGGGGGATACAGGGGGTTAACGAGCAGTACTTC. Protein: CASRGIQGVNEQYF.

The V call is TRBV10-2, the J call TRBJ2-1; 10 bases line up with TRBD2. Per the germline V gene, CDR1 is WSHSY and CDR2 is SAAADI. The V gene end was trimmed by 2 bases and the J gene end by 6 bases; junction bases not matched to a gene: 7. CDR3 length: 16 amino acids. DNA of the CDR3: TGCGCCAGCAGTGAGGGTGTAGCGGGAGGCGGCAATGAGCAGTTCTTC. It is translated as CASSEGVAGGGNEQFF.

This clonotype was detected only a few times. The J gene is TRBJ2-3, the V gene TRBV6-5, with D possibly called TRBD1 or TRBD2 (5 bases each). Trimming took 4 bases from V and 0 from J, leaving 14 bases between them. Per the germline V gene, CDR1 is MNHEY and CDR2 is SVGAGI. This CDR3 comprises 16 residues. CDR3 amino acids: CASSSPWGSSTDTQYF. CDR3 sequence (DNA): TGTGCCAGCAGTTCCCCTTGGGGGTCCAGCACAGATACGCAGTATTTT.

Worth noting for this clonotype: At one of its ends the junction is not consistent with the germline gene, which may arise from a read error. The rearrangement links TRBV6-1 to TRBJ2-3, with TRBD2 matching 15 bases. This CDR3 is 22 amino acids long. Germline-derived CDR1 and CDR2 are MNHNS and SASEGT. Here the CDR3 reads CASSPPAWTSGRGGPNPDAQYF. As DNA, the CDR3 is TGTGCCAGCAGTCCTCCCGCATGGACTAGCGGGAGGGGAGGGCCCAACCCAGATGCGCAGTATTTT.

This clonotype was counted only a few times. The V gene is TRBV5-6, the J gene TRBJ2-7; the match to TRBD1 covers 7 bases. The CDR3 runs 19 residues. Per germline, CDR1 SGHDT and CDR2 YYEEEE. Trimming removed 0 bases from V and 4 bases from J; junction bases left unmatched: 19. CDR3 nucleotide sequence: TGTGCCAGCAGCTTGGAGTGGGACAGTACCTTAGGTCCAGATTACGAGCAGTACTTC. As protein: CASSLEWDSTLGPDYEQYF. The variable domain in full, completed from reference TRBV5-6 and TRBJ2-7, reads DAGVTQSPTHLIKTRGQQVTLRCSPKSGHDTVSWYQQALGQGPQFIFQYYEEEERQRGNFPDRFSGHQFPNYSSELNVNALLLGDSALYLCASSLEWDSTLGPDYEQYFGPGTRLTVT.

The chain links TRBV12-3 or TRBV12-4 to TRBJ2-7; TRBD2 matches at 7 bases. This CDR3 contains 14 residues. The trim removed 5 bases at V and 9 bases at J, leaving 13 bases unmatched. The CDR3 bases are TGTGCCAGCAGTGCGGGACTACCAGTAAACGGGCAGTACTTC. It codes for CASSAGLPVNGQYF.

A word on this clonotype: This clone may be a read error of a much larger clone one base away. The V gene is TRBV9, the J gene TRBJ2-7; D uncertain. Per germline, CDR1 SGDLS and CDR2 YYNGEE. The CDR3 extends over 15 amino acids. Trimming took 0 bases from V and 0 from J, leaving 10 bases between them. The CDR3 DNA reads TGTGCCAGCAGCGTAGCGGGCAAGAGCTCCTACGAGCAGTACTTC. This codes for CASSVAGKSSYEQYF.

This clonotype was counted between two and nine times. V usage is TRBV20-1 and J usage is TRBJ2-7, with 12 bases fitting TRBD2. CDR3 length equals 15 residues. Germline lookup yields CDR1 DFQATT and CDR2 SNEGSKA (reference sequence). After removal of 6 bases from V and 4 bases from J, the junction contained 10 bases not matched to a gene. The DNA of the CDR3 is TGCAGTGCCCTTTTTTCGACTAGCGGGAGTTACGAGCAGTACTTC. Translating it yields CSALFSTSGSYEQYF.

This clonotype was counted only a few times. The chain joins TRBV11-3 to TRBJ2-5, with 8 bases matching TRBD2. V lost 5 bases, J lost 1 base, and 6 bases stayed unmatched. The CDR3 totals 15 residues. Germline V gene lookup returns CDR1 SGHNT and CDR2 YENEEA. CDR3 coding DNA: TGTGCCAGCAGCAAAACTAGCGGCCGCCAAGAGACCCAGTACTTC. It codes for CASSKTSGRQETQYF.

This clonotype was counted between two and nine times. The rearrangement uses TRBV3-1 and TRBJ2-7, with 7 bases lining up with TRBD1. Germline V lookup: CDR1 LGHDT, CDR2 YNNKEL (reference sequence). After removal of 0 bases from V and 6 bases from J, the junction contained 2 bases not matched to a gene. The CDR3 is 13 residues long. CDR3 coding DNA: TGTGCCAGCAGCCAAGACAGGGGGACCGAGCAGTACTTC. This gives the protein CASSQDRGTEQYF.

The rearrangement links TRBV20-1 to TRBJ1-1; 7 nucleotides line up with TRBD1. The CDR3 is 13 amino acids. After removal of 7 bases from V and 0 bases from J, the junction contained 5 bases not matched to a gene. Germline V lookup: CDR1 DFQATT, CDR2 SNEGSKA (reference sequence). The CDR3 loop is CSVGGPLNTEAFF. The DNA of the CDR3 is TGCAGTGTAGGGGGCCCTCTGAACACTGAAGCTTTCTTT.